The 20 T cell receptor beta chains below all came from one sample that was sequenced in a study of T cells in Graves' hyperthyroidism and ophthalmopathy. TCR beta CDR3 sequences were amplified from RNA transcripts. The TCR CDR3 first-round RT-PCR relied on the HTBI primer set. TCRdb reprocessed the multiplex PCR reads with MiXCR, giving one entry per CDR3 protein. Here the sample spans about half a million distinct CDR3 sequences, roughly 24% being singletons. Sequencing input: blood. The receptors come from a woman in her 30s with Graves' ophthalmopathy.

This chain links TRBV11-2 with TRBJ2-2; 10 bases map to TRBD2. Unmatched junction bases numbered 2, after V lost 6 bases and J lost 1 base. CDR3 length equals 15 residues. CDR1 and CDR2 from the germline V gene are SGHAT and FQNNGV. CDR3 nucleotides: TGTGCCAGCAGAGGACTAGCGGTGAACACCGGGGAGCTGTTTTTT. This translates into CASRGLAVNTGELFF.

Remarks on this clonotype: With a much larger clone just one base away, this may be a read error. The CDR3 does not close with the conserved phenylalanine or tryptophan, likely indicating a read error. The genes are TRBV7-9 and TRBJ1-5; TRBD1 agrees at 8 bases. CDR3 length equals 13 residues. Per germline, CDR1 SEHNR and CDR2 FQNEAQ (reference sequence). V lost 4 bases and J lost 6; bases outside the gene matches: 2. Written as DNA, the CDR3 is TGTGCCAGCAGCTCCGGACAGGGTCAGCCCCAGCATTAT. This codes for CASSSGQGQPQHY.

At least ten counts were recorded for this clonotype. The CDR3 loop is CSAAGTSGAQETQYF. The CDR3 coding sequence is TGCAGTGCTGCCGGGACTAGCGGGGCCCAAGAGACCCAGTACTTC. V and J are TRBV20-1 and TRBJ2-5, with TRBD2 identical over 13 bases. V was pared by 5 bases and J by 1 base, with 4 bases of the junction left unmatched. CDR1 and CDR2 (germline): DFQATT, SNEGSKA (reference sequence). The length of the CDR3 is 15 residues.

Here the CDR3 DNA reads TGTGCCAGCAGCTTAATTAGCGGGTCTCACGAGCAGTACTTC. Protein sequence: CASSLISGSHEQYF. The chain employs TRBV11-2 and TRBJ2-7, with 7 bases lining up with TRBD2. CDR1 SGHAT and CDR2 FQNNGV come from the germline V gene. The CDR3 is 14 amino acids. The trim removed 2 bases at V and 5 bases at J, leaving 6 bases unmatched.

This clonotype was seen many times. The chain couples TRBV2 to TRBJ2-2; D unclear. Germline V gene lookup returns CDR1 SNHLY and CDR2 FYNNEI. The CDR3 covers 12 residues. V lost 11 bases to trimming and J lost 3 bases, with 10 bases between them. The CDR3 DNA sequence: TGTGCCGGCTCTGGGGACACCGGGGAGCTGTTTTTT. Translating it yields CAGSGDTGELFF.

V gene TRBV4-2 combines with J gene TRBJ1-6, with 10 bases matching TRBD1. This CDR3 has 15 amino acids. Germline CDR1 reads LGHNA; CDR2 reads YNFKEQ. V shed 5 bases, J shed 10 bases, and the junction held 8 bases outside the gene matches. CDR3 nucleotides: TGTGCCAGCAGCACCGGGACAGGGGTTTACTCACCCCTCCACTTT. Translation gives CASSTGTGVYSPLHF.

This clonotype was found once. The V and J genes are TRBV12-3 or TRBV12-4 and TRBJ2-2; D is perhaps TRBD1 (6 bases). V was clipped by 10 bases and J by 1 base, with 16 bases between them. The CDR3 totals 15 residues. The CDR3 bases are TGTGCCACCAACGGAAGGGACAAGAACACCGGGGAGCTGTTTTTT. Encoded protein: CATNGRDKNTGELFF.

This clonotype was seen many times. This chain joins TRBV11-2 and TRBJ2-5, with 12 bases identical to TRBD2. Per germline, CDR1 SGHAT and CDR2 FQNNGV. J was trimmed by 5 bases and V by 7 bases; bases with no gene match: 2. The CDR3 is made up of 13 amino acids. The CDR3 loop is CASNLAGGETQYF. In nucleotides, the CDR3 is TGTGCCAGCAACCTAGCGGGGGGGGAGACCCAGTACTTC. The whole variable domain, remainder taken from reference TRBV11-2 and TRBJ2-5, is EAGVAQSPRYKIIEKRQSVAFWCNPISGHATLYWYQQILGQGPKLLIQFQNNGVVDDSQLPKDRFSAERLKGVDSTLKIQPAKLEDSAVYLCASNLAGGETQYFGPGTRLLVL.

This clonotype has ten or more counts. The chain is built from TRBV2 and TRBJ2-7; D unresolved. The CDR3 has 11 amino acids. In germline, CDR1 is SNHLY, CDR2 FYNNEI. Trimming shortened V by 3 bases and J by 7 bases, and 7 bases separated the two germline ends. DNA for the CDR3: TGTGCCAGCAGTGACCTCTGGGAGCAGTACTTC. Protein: CASSDLWEQYF.

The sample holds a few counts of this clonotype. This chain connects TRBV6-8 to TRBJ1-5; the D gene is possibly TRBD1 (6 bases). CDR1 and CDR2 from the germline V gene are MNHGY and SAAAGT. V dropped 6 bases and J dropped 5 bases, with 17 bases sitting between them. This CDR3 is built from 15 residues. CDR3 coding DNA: TGTGCCAGCAGCGAGCAGGGGCCTTTAGATCAGCCCCAGCATTTT. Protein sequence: CASSEQGPLDQPQHF.

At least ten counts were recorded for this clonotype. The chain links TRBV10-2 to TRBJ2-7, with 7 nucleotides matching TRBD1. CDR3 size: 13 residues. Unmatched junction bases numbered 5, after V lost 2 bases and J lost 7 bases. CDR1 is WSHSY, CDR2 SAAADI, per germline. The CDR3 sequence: CASSEIAGGEQYF. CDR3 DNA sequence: TGCGCCAGCAGTGAGATTGCAGGGGGAGAGCAGTACTTC.

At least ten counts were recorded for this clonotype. The CDR3 is CSVEEESYEQYF. DNA of the CDR3: TGCAGCGTTGAGGAAGAATCCTACGAGCAGTACTTC. The chain links TRBV29-1 to TRBJ2-7; D not resolved. The CDR3 is made up of 12 amino acids. Per the germline V gene, CDR1 is SQVTM and CDR2 is ANQGSEA. The germline V and J ends were trimmed by 3 bases and 1 base, with 7 bases remaining between them.

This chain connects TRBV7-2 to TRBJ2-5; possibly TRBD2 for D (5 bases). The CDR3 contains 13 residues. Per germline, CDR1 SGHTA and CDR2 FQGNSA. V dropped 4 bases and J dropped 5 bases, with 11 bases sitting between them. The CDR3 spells CASSSRTRETQYF. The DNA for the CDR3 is TGTGCCAGCAGCTCGCGGACTCGGGAGACCCAGTACTTC.

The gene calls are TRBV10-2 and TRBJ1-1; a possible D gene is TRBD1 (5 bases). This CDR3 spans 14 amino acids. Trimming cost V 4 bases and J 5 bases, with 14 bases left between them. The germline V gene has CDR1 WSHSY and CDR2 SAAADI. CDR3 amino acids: CASSVAGSRTEAFF. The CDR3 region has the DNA TGCGCCAGCAGTGTAGCAGGGTCTCGAACTGAAGCTTTCTTT.

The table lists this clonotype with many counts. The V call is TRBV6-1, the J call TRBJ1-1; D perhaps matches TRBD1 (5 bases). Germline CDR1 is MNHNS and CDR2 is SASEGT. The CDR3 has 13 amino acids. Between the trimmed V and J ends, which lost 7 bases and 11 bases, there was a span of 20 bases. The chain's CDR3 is CASIGGHPREAFF. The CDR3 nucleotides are TGTGCCAGCATCGGAGGACACCCTCGTGAGGCTTTCTTT.

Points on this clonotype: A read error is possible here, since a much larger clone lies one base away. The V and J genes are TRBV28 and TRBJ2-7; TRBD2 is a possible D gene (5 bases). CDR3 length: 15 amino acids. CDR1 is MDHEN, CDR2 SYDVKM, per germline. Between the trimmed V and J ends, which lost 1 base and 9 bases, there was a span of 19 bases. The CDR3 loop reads CASSLSTSGHPGQYF. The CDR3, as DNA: TGTGCCAGCAGTTTATCGACGAGCGGTCACCCCGGGCAGTACTTC.

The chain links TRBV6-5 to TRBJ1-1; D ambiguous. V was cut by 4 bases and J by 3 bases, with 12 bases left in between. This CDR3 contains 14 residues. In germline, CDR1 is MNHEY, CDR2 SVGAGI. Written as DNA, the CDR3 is TGTGCCAGCAGTTTAGCAAAAGGGCACACTGAAGCTTTCTTT. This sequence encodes CASSLAKGHTEAFF.

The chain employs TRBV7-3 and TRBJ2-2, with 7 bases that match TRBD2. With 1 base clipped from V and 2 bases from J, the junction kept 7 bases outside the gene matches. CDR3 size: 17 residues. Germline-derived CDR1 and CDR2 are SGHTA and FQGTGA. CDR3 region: CASSLMGGSPNTGELFF. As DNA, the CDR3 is TGTGCCAGCAGCTTAATGGGGGGGTCCCCAAACACCGGGGAGCTGTTTTTT. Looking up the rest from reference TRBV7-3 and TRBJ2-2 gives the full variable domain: GAGVSQTPSNKVTEKGKYVELRCDPISGHTALYWYRQSLGQGPEFLIYFQGTGAADDSGLPNDRFFAVRPEGSVSTLKIQRTERGDSAVYLCASSLMGGSPNTGELFFGEGSRLTVL.

The CDR3 DNA reads TGTGCCAGCAGCTACGGGACTACCGGGGAGCTGTTTTTT. Amino acids: CASSYGTTGELFF. The chain joins TRBV11-1 to TRBJ2-2; D possibly corresponds to TRBD2 (6 bases). The germline gives CDR1 SGHAT, CDR2 FQDESV (reference sequence). The CDR3 sequence is 13 residues long. With 4 bases removed from V and 5 bases from J, the gap between germline ends came to 8 bases. Full variable domain (rest looked up from reference TRBV11-1 and TRBJ2-2): EAEVAQSPRYKITEKSQAVAFWCDPISGHATLYWYRQILGQGPELLVQFQDESVVDDSQLPKDRFSAERLKGVDSTLKIQPAELGDSAMYLCASSYGTTGELFFGEGSRLTVL.

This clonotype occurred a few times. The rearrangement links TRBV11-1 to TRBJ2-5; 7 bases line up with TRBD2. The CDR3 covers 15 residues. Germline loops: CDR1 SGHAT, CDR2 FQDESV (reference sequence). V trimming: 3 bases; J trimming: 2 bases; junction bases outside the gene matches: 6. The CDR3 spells CASSLNRGLQETQYF. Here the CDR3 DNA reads TGTGCCAGCAGCTTGAACCGGGGACTACAAGAGACCCAGTACTTC.